These 13 T cell receptor beta chains came from one sample sequenced in a study of CXCR3-negative and CXCR3-positive naive CD8 T cells. 5' RACE that incorporated UMI labels was used to prepare the TRB cDNA libraries. Following a re-call of the 5' RACE reads, TCRdb has one entry per CDR3 protein and lacks DNA. In total, the table holds over 100,000 distinct CDR3 sequences. The sequenced sample was naive CXCR3- CD8+ T cells from blood. As for subset: CD45RO-CCR7+CD27+CD95- naive CD8+ T cells lacking CXCR3 (TNR3-). Every receptor here comes from a human donor in good health. Some clones in this sample may be carry-over from other donors' samples.

This chain uses TRBV7-6 with TRBJ2-7; no DNA is available, so the TRBD2 call from TCRdb remains unchecked. This CDR3 comprises 16 residues. Germline CDR1 reads SGHVS; CDR2 reads FNYEAQ. The CDR3 reads CASSPRRADRSYEQYF. Combining the CDR3 with reference TRBV7-6 and TRBJ2-7 gives the whole variable domain GAGVSQSPRYKVTKRGQDVALRCDPISGHVSLYWYRQALGQGPEFLTYFNYEAQQDKSGLPNDRFSAERPEGSISTLTIQRTEQRDSAMYRCASSPRRADRSYEQYFGPGTRLTVT.

The chain is built from TRBV6-5 and TRBJ2-2; TCRdb's D gene call, TRBD1, goes unchecked for lack of DNA. The germline CDR1 and CDR2 sequences are MNHEY and SVGAGI. The CDR3 totals 15 residues. The CDR3 loop is CASRTGTTNTGELFF.

CDR3 in amino acids: CASSPRPLPLYNEQFF. The chain couples TRBV2 to TRBJ2-1; TCRdb designates TRBD1, a call that cannot be tested without DNA. Germline CDR1 SNHLY, CDR2 FYNNEI. The CDR3 spans 16 residues.

V and J are TRBV10-3 and TRBJ2-2; TCRdb's D call of TRBD1 is untestable without DNA. The V gene's germline CDR1 is ENHRY and CDR2 SYGVKD. The CDR3 runs 16 residues. CDR3 loop: CASHGGVSPNTGELFF.

The chain has TRBV15 and TRBJ2-2; TCRdb lists TRBD1, though no DNA is available to test this call. The V gene's germline CDR1 is LNHNV and CDR2 YYDKDF (reference sequence). The CDR3 consists of 14 residues. CDR3 region: CATEGGRNTGELFF.

The chain has TRBV5-1 and TRBJ2-1; checking the TCRdb D call of TRBD2 is not possible without DNA. CDR3 length: 16 residues. CDR1 and CDR2 (germline): SGHRS, YFSETQ. CDR3: CASSLGSGITFNEQFF.

The genes are TRBV7-9 and TRBJ2-7. CDR1 SEHNR and CDR2 FQNEAQ come from the germline V gene (reference sequence). There are 14 residues in the CDR3. The CDR3 sequence: CASSSWVRREEQYF.

The chain has TRBV7-9 and TRBJ2-7; no DNA is available, so the TRBD2 call from TCRdb remains unchecked. The CDR3 length is 14 residues. CDR1 and CDR2 from the germline V gene are SEHNR and FQNEAQ (reference sequence). The CDR3 loop is CASSLIAGDYEQYF.

J is TRBJ1-2 and V is TRBV4-3; TCRdb's assignment of TRBD1 cannot be checked, as there is no DNA. Per the germline V gene, CDR1 is LGHNA and CDR2 is YSLEER. The CDR3 covers 16 residues. CDR3 region: CASSQAPQGAPYGYTF.

The chain links TRBV21-1 to TRBJ2-5; with no DNA, the TCRdb D assignment of TRBD1 cannot be verified. TRBV21-1 is classified as a pseudogene. There are 15 residues in the CDR3. CDR3 residues: CASSRLRQGRETQYF.

V and J are TRBV27 and TRBJ1-1; TCRdb proposes TRBD1, but this gene call is untestable without DNA. The CDR3 runs to 13 residues. The V gene's germline CDR1 is MNHEY and CDR2 SMNVEV (reference sequence). CDR3: CASRSLQGAEAFF.

The chain carries TRBV28 and TRBJ2-3; TCRdb gives TRBD1 as the D gene, but with no DNA this cannot be confirmed. The CDR3 covers 15 residues. Germline assignment: CDR1 MDHEN and CDR2 SYDVKM. The CDR3: CASSSLRDTVLEQYF. The whole variable domain, remainder taken from reference TRBV28 and TRBJ2-3, is DVKVTQSSRYLVKRTGEKVFLECVQDMDHENMFWYRQDPGLGLRLIYFSYDVKMKEKGDIPEGYSVSREKKERFSLILESASTNQTSMYLCASSSLRDTVLEQYFGPGTRLTVL.

J is TRBJ2-5 and V is TRBV20-1. This CDR3 region has 15 residues. The V gene's germline CDR1 is DFQATT and CDR2 SNEGSKA (reference sequence). The chain's CDR3 is CSARERAALQETQYF.